This T cell receptor beta chain was recorded in a study of cytomegalovirus exposure and HLA in healthy donors. Worth noting for this clone: Its antigen remains unidentified.

Sequencing used immunoSEQ multiplex PCR; TCRdb keeps in-frame clones, though not all of them. The sample yields more than 95,000 clones, approximately 88% seen once. The CDR3 has 12 amino acids. Germline assignment: CDR1 ENHRY and CDR2 SYGVKD. Trimming took off 2 bases at V and 2 bases at J, with 4 bases between the two ends. General study findings and limits: Listed as cytomegalovirus-associated were approximately 160 TCR beta chains. Among the CMV-associated chains, three were confirmed in vitro as specific for CMV antigens.

The genes are TRBV10-3 and TRBJ2-7, with D unclear. The specimen was PBMCs. This clonotype originated in a man younger than 35 in good health and CMV-seronegative. The CDR3: CAISELAYEQYF. In DNA form, the CDR3 reads TGTGCCATCAGTGAGCTAGCCTACGAGCAGTACTTC.